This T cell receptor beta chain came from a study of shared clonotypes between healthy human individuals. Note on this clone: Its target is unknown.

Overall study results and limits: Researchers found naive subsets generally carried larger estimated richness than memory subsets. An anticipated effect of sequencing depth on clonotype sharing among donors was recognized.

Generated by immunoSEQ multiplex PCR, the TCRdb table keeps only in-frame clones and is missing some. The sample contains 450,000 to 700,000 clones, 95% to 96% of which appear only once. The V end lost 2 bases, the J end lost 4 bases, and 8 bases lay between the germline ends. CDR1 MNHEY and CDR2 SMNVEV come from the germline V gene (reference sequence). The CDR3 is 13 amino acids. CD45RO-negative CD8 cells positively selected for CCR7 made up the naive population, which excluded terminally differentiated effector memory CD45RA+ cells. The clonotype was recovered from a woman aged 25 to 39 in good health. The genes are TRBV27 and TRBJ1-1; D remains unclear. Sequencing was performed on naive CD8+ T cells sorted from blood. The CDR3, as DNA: TGTGCCAGCAGTTTAACGGGATTCACTGAAGCTTTCTTT. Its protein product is CASSLTGFTEAFF.